One sample yielded the 14 T cell receptor beta chains listed below, sequenced in a study of T cells after yellow fever vaccination. Via MiXCR, TCRdb re-called the 5' RACE reads, giving one row per CDR3 protein. Of roughly 150,000 distinct CDR3 sequences listed, about 7% are singletons. Sequencing used CD4+ T cells sorted from PBMCs, obtained 5 days after the first yellow fever vaccination. The source is a man aged 18 to 29 who received the YFV17D yellow fever vaccine.

This clonotype appeared many times. The chain recombines TRBV10-3 with TRBJ2-3; no clear D gene. V dropped 4 bases and J dropped 6 bases, with 5 bases sitting between them. The germline V gene has CDR1 ENHRY and CDR2 SYGVKD. The CDR3 totals 11 residues. CDR3 in amino acids: CAISGSDTQYF. The CDR3 DNA reads TGTGCCATCAGTGGTTCGGATACGCAGTATTTT.

This clonotype has more than one count but fewer than ten. Written as DNA, the CDR3 is TGTGCCAGCTCTCGACAGAGCAATCAGCCCCAGCATTTT. This encodes CASSRQSNQPQHF. The chain is built from TRBV18 and TRBJ1-5; possibly TRBD1 for D (5 bases). Looked up from germline, CDR1 is KGHSH and CDR2 is LQKENI. The CDR3 covers 13 residues. Trimming took 6 bases from V and 1 from J, leaving 7 bases between them.

This clonotype has ten or more counts. The chain links TRBV5-1 to TRBJ1-1; D not certain. Trimming removed 3 bases from V and 2 bases from J, with 8 bases in between. Germline CDR1 and CDR2: SGHRS and YFSETQ. CDR3 length equals 13 residues. The CDR3 protein is CASSSTLNTEAFF. Written as DNA, the CDR3 is TGCGCCAGCAGCTCGACCTTAAACACTGAAGCTTTCTTT.

This clonotype was detected many times. The chain uses TRBV10-3 and TRBJ1-5; no clear D gene. The CDR3 covers 15 residues. Trimming removed 4 bases from V and 4 bases from J, with 14 bases in between. Per germline, CDR1 ENHRY and CDR2 SYGVKD. The CDR3 coding sequence is TGTGCCATCAGTGGAGTAGGCCGCAATAATCAGCCCCAGCATTTT. The encoded protein is CAISGVGRNNQPQHF.

The rearrangement uses TRBV7-9 and TRBJ2-3; no firm D call. Deletions cut 5 bases from V and 2 bases from J, with 5 bases between. CDR3 length: 12 residues. Germline values: CDR1 SEHNR, CDR2 FQNEAQ (reference sequence). CDR3 loop: CASSAITDTQYF. The DNA for the CDR3 is TGTGCCAGCAGCGCTATCACAGATACGCAGTATTTT.

A note on this clonotype: Since a much larger clone is just one base distant, this may be a read error. The V gene is TRBV6-1, the J gene TRBJ2-1, with 7 bases aligning to TRBD1. There are 16 residues in the CDR3. From germline, CDR1 is MNHNS and CDR2 SASEGT. The CDR3 coding sequence is TGTGCCAGCAGAGAAGGGGGCTCGGACTCCTACAATGAGCAGTTCTTC. This gives the protein CASREGGSDSYNEQFF.

This rearrangement joins TRBV7-9 to TRBJ2-3; no reliable D call. Germline V gene lookup returns CDR1 SEHNR and CDR2 FQNEAQ (reference sequence). The CDR3 has 14 residues. V lost 3 bases and J 2 bases, leaving 9 bases between the germline ends. The CDR3 sequence is CASSFGPPTDTQYF. The CDR3 DNA follows: TGTGCCAGCAGCTTTGGGCCCCCCACAGATACGCAGTATTTT.

This clonotype was seen a handful of times. The chain couples TRBV5-1 to TRBJ2-1; 10 nucleotides align to TRBD2. CDR1 is SGHRS and CDR2 is YFSETQ in the germline V gene. The CDR3 covers 16 residues. The J segment lost 7 bases and the V segment lost 3 bases, leaving 10 bases of the junction unmatched. The CDR3 DNA is TGCGCCAGCAGCTCCAGCGGGGGGGGGCAGTGGAATGAGCAGTTCTTC. Encoded protein: CASSSSGGGQWNEQFF.

This clonotype was observed many times. The chain uses TRBV7-9 and TRBJ1-6, with 10 bases fitting TRBD1. This CDR3 is built from 15 residues. Per the germline V gene, CDR1 is SEHNR and CDR2 is FQNEAQ (reference sequence). Unmatched junction bases numbered 6, after V lost 5 bases and J lost 8 bases. Here the CDR3 reads CASSRQGAGDSPLHF. The DNA of the CDR3 is TGTGCCAGCAGCCGACAGGGGGCAGGGGATTCACCCCTCCACTTT. The entire variable domain, with the rest obtained from reference TRBV7-9 and TRBJ1-6, is as follows: DTGVSQNPRHKITKRGQNVTFRCDPISEHNRLYWYRQTLGQGPEFLTYFQNEAQLEKSRLLSDRFSAERPKGSFSTLEIQRTEQGDSAMYLCASSRQGAGDSPLHFGNGTRLTVT.

There are many counts of this clonotype. The chain is built from TRBV27 and TRBJ2-7, with 7 bases matching TRBD2. Germline V lookup: CDR1 MNHEY, CDR2 SMNVEV (reference sequence). J lost 4 bases, V lost 8 bases, and 2 bases had no gene match. The CDR3 runs to 11 residues. CDR3 loop: CASSRGYEQYF. The DNA of the CDR3 is TGTGCCAGCTCGCGGGGGTACGAGCAGTACTTC.

This clonotype was counted many times. This chain links TRBV6-4 with TRBJ1-2; D possibly corresponds to TRBD1 (6 bases). This CDR3 is built from 12 residues. Germline V gene data show CDR1 as MRHNA and CDR2 as SNTAGT. The germline V and J ends were trimmed by 5 bases and 4 bases, with 8 bases remaining between them. CDR3 nucleotides: TGTGCCAGCAGTTCGGACAGCTATGGCTACACCTTC. Translation: CASSSDSYGYTF.

Many counts were recorded for this clonotype. The CDR3 region is CASSLMRLAGGETQYF. The CDR3, as DNA: TGCGCCAGCAGCCTCATGCGACTAGCGGGGGGAGAGACCCAGTACTTC. The chain links TRBV5-1 to TRBJ2-5; 13 bases align to TRBD2. Germline values: CDR1 SGHRS, CDR2 YFSETQ. Trimming at V came to 4 bases and at J to 4 bases, leaving 7 bases not matched to a gene. The CDR3 totals 16 residues.

This clonotype was detected many times. The genes are TRBV7-2 and TRBJ1-6, with no clear D. The CDR3 sequence is 12 residues long. Trimming pared 4 bases from V and 10 bases from J, leaving 8 bases between. Germline V gene lookup returns CDR1 SGHTA and CDR2 FQGNSA. DNA of the CDR3: TGTGCCAGCAGCTCTCCGTGGTCACCCCTCCACTTT. Translated, it gives CASSSPWSPLHF.

This chain connects TRBV27 to TRBJ2-3; possibly TRBD1 for D (5 bases). Trimming shortened V by 3 bases and J by 5 bases, and 18 bases separated the two germline ends. CDR3 length: 16 residues. The germline CDR1 and CDR2 sequences are MNHEY and SMNVEV (reference sequence). The chain's CDR3 is CASSFPGQGRGDTQYF. As DNA, the CDR3 is TGTGCCAGCAGTTTTCCCGGGCAGGGAAGGGGAGATACGCAGTATTTT.